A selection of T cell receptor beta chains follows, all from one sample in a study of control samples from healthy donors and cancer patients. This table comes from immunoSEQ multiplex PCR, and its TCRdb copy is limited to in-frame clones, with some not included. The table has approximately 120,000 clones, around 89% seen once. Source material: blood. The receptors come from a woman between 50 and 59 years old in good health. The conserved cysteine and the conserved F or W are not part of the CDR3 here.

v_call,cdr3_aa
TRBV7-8,ASSYHPRTAGDTEAF
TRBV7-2,ASSIGTVNTEAF
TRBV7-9,ASSSQLSYGYT
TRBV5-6,ASSNRDRVKLF
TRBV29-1,SVPGGASEQF
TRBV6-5,ASGWDTIY
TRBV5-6,ASSFFFLQETQY
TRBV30,AWDNSRGEVQETQY
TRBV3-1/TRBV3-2,ASSQGPGVANSPLH
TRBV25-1,ASSEWAGRNEQF
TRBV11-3,ASSSGQAGADTQY
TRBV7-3,ASSLTGSGGELF
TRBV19,ASSIDRGNRARGEAF
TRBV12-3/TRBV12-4,ASKPAGANVLT
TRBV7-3,ASSLTSLVSEAF
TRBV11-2,ASSLRRGQGLVDTQY
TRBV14,ASRSGRRTDTQY
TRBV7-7,ASSLGLAVYNEQF
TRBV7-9,ASSRLAGGSYNEQF
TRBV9,ASSAPTSGRASEQF
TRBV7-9,ASSSVAGVNEKLF
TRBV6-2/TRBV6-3,ASSLTAMSYEQY
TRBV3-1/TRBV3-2,ASSRKRQGGRTEAF
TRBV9,ASSVGRGVETQY
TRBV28,ASSLGQRGADTQY
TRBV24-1,ATSDPTAGLAGTDTQY
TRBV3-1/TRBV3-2,ASSQGTQTNQPQH
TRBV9,ASSSTGRGYSPLH
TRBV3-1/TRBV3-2,ASSLKPHGPLH
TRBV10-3,ATGWGWPQH
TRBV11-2,ASRLQGGRNTEAF
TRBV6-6,ASSSGGPSGSREQF
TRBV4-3,ASSQDYNRGTTEAF
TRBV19,ASSIVLVVSNQPQH
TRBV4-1,ASSPLGGTLH
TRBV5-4,ANSGEGTQGNEQF
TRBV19,ASKPGQGSEQY
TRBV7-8,ASSSDRGNSPLH
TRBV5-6,ASSPAPSDEQF
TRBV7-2,ASSLGLGTDTQY
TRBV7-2,ASSSSGTVNEQF
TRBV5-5,ASSPGAGAANSPLH
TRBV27,ASSLGFSGANVLT